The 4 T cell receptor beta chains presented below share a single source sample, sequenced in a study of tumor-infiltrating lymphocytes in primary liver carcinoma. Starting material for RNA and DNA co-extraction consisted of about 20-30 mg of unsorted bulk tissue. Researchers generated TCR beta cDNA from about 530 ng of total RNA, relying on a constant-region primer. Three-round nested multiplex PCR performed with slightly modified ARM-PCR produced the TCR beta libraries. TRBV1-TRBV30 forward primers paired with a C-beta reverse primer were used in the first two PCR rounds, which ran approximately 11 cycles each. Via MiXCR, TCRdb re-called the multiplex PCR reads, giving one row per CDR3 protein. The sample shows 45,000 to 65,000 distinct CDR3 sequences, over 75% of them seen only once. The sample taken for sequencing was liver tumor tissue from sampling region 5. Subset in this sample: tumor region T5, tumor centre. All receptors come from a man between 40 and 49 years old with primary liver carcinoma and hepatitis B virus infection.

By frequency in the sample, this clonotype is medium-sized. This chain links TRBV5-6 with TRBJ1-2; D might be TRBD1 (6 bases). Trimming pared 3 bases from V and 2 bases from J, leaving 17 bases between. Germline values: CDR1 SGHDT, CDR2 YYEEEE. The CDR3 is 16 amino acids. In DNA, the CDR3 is TGTGCCAGCAGCTCCCGCGACAGGATCGTCAACTATGGCTACACCTTC. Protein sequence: CASSSRDRIVNYGYTF. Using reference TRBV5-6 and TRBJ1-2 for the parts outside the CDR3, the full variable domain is DAGVTQSPTHLIKTRGQQVTLRCSPKSGHDTVSWYQQALGQGPQFIFQYYEEEERQRGNFPDRFSGHQFPNYSSELNVNALLLGDSALYLCASSSRDRIVNYGYTFGSGTRLTVV.

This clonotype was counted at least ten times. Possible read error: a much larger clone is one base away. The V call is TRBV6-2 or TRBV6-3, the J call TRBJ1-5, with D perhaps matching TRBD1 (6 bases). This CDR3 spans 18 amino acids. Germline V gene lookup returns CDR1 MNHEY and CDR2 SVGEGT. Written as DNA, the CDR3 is TGTGCCAGCGGCTCGACCTTATCGGGCAGGGGTAGCGATCAGCCCCAGCATTTT. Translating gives CASGSTLSGRGSDQPQHF.

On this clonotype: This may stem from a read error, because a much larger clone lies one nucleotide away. CDR3 amino acids: CSSSMTGFNTGELFF. The CDR3 region has the DNA TGTTCCAGCAGCATGACAGGTTTTAACACCGGGGAGCTGTTTTTT. This chain joins TRBV2 and TRBJ2-2; maybe TRBD1 (6 bases). CDR3 length equals 15 residues. Germline-derived CDR1 and CDR2 are SNHLY and FYNNEI.

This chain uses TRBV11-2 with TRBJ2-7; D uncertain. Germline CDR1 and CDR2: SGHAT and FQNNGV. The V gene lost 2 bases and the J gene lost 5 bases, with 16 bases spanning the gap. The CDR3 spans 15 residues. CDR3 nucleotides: TGTGCCAGCAGCTTACGATGGATAGAGAAAAACGAGCAGTACTTC. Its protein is CASSLRWIEKNEQYF.